This T cell receptor beta chain was sequenced for a study of CD8+ T cells in alopecia areata. Study-level points and caveats: Between patients, shared TCR sequences were less clear than in mice. This was possibly due in part to HLA diversity in the patient population.

Once RNA had been extracted, it was reverse transcribed into cDNA to act as the sequencing template. Measured with immunoSEQ multiplex PCR; TCRdb has only the in-frame clones, and not every one. The data show roughly 100,000 clones, 50% to 75% seen once. In this sample, this clone turned up a few times. The target antigen is unknown. Treatment meaning: oral pan-JAK inhibitor, 5-10 mg twice daily. Germline CDR1 GTSNPN, CDR2 SVGIG (reference sequence). CDR3 length equals 16 residues. The V end lost 0 bases, the J end lost 5 bases, and 19 bases lay between the germline ends. The rearrangement uses TRBV30 and TRBJ1-2, with D possibly TRBD1 on 5 matching bases. This specimen was CD8+ T cells sorted from blood, taken at week 4, from a patient treated with tofacitinib. The sequence was collected from a human donor with alopecia areata. The CDR3 protein is CAWSVAYWGGEYGYTF. The CDR3 region has the DNA TGTGCCTGGAGTGTAGCCTATTGGGGAGGGGAATATGGCTACACCTTC.